The clone carrying this TCR beta chain came up a few times. TCRdb re-called the 5' RACE reads with MiXCR, one entry per CDR3 protein. The sample yields 1.5 million to 2 million distinct CDR3 sequences, around a third seen once. In germline, CDR1 is LGHNT, CDR2 FRNRAP. The junction had 10 bases not matched to a gene; V was cut back by 9 bases and J by 4 bases. The CDR3 length is 15 residues. This sample is part of a study of identical twins. This clonotype was sampled from a newborn girl in good health. The material sequenced was cord blood. The chain uses TRBV12-5 and TRBJ2-1, with TRBD2 matching 9 bases. The CDR3 protein is CASAFPRGGYNEQFF. The CDR3 DNA is TGTGCTAGCGCTTTCCCGCGGGGGGGGTACAATGAGCAGTTCTTC.